This T cell receptor beta chain was profiled in a study of T cell changes during pregnancy in multiple sclerosis. Germline-derived CDR1 and CDR2 are MGHDK and SYGVNS. V lost 4 bases, J lost 10 bases, and 7 bases stayed unmatched. This CDR3 is 12 amino acids long. Profiled with immunoSEQ multiplex PCR; TCRdb holds only in-frame clones, not every one. This sample yields under 90,000 clones, of which about 94% are seen a single time; more than 0.95% belongs to the top ten. The receptor comes from a female donor in good health, enrolled as a control in a pregnancy study. Here the sequenced sample was peripheral blood, taken in the second trimester of pregnancy. This rearrangement joins TRBV25-1 to TRBJ2-7; 7 bases map to TRBD1. The CDR3 reads CASSGARDSQYF. The CDR3 bases are TGTGCCAGCAGTGGGGCTCGGGACAGTCAGTACTTC.